The 32 T cell receptor beta chains below were found in one sample sequenced in a study of blood T cell repertoires in COVID-19. The protocol was immunoSEQ multiplex PCR, while the TCRdb copy is restricted to in-frame clones and leaves out a portion. The profile covers about 190,000 clones, with roughly nine tenths appearing a single time and 0.95% to 1.3% taken by the ten largest. Sequencing was done on a sample of peripheral blood. The receptors shown here come from a man aged 30 to 45 with acute or convalescent COVID-19.

This clone was observed once. The chain joins TRBV2 to TRBJ2-7; the match to TRBD2 covers 15 bases. The ends lost 9 bases at V and 7 bases at J; junction bases unmatched: 1. This CDR3 spans 12 amino acids. CDR1 is SNHLY and CDR2 is FYNNEI in the germline V gene. In nucleotides, the CDR3 is TGTGCCAGGGGACTAGCGGGAGGAGAGCAGTACTTC. This translates into CARGLAGGEQYF. The variable domain in full, completed from reference TRBV2 and TRBJ2-7, reads EPEVTQTPSHQVTQMGQEVILRCVPISNHLYFYWYRQILGQKVEFLVSFYNNEISEKSEIFDDQFSVERPDGSNFTLKIRSTKLEDSAMYFCARGLAGGEQYFGPGTRLTVT.

The chain carries TRBV28 and TRBJ2-3; a weak D match, TRBD2 (5 bases). The CDR3 loop spans 12 amino acids. Deletions cut 7 bases from V and 3 bases from J, with 8 bases between. Germline CDR1 MDHEN, CDR2 SYDVKM. The CDR3 loop is CASKRGTDTQYF. Written as DNA, the CDR3 is TGTGCCAGCAAGAGAGGGACAGATACGCAGTATTTT.

The rearrangement uses TRBV5-1 and TRBJ2-2; the D is unclear. The CDR3 loop spans 14 amino acids. The V end lost 0 bases, the J end lost 4 bases, and 7 bases lay between the germline ends. Germline CDR1 and CDR2: SGHRS and YFSETQ. In nucleotides, the CDR3 is TGCGCCAGCAGCTTGGACGGGTCCACCGGGGAGCTGTTTTTT. Its protein is CASSLDGSTGELFF.

The chain is built from TRBV6-5 and TRBJ2-7; tentative D call: TRBD1 (5 bases). The V gene's germline CDR1 is MNHEY and CDR2 SVGAGI. V gave up 3 bases and J gave up 5 bases, with 14 bases separating them. The CDR3 contains 14 residues. This CDR3 is CASSYYRGRNEQYF. The CDR3, as DNA: TGTGCCAGCAGTTATTATAGGGGAAGGAACGAGCAGTACTTC.

The gene calls are TRBV2 and TRBJ1-6; D possibly corresponds to TRBD1 (6 bases). CDR3 length equals 18 residues. Trimming shortened V by 6 bases and J by 0 bases, and 18 bases separated the two germline ends. Germline assignment: CDR1 SNHLY and CDR2 FYNNEI. CDR3 protein: CASRISRGGSSYNSPLHF. The CDR3 nucleotides are TGTGCCAGCAGGATCTCACGAGGGGGTAGCTCCTATAATTCACCCCTCCACTTT.

This chain joins TRBV29-1 and TRBJ1-2; unclear D gene. CDR1 SQVTM and CDR2 ANQGSEA come from the germline V gene. CDR3 length: 13 amino acids. Deletions cut 6 bases from V and 4 bases from J, with 15 bases between. In DNA, the CDR3 is TGCAGCGTGAATTTGGACGGGAGCTATGGCTACACCTTC. Protein: CSVNLDGSYGYTF.

The V and J genes are TRBV28 and TRBJ1-4, with 9 nucleotides matching TRBD1. The CDR3 consists of 16 residues. Germline V lookup: CDR1 MDHEN, CDR2 SYDVKM. V trimming: 7 bases; J trimming: 3 bases; junction bases outside the gene matches: 9. The CDR3 loop reads CASIPHRGQPNEKLFF. CDR3 in DNA: TGTGCCAGCATCCCACACAGGGGGCAGCCTAATGAAAAACTGTTTTTT.

J is TRBJ2-1 and V is TRBV6-5; 7 nucleotides match TRBD2. V shed 3 bases and J 6 bases; nucleotides not matched to a gene: 5. The germline CDR1 and CDR2 sequences are MNHEY and SVGAGI. This CDR3 region has 14 residues. The CDR3 DNA is TGTGCCAGCAGTTATGGGAGGGGTTTCAATGAGCAGTTCTTC. This gives the protein CASSYGRGFNEQFF.

This clone came up a few times. The chain is built from TRBV5-1 and TRBJ1-1, with no clear D. The CDR3 length is 13 residues. Deletions cut 0 bases from V and 5 bases from J, with 8 bases between. Per germline, CDR1 SGHRS and CDR2 YFSETQ. CDR3 sequence: CASSLARPTEAFF. As DNA, the CDR3 is TGCGCCAGCAGCTTGGCCAGGCCTACTGAAGCTTTCTTT.

This sequence joins TRBV18 and TRBJ2-3; tentative D call: TRBD2 (5 bases). The V end lost 1 base, the J end lost 2 bases, and 10 bases lay between the germline ends. CDR1 and CDR2 from the germline V gene are KGHSH and LQKENI. This CDR3 contains 15 residues. CDR3 in amino acids: CASSPQLGFTDTQYF. The CDR3 DNA follows: TGTGCCAGCTCACCACAACTAGGTTTCACAGATACGCAGTATTTT.

This chain connects TRBV19 to TRBJ1-6; no definite D call. CDR3 length: 17 amino acids. Deletions cut 1 base from V and 4 bases from J, with 14 bases between. Germline values: CDR1 LNHDA, CDR2 SQIVND (reference sequence). CDR3 protein: CASSIANRGDYNSPLHF. CDR3 in DNA: TGTGCCAGTAGTATAGCAAATCGGGGAGATTATAATTCACCCCTCCACTTT.

V usage is TRBV19 and J usage is TRBJ2-7; the D gene is possibly TRBD2 (6 bases). CDR1 is LNHDA, CDR2 SQIVND, per germline (reference sequence). V lost 5 bases to trimming and J lost 4 bases, with 12 bases between them. The CDR3 runs to 13 residues. The CDR3 DNA follows: TGTGCCAGTAGTCCACCTAGCGAGTACGAGCAGTACTTC. This encodes CASSPPSEYEQYF. Full variable domain (outside the CDR3, taken from reference TRBV19 and TRBJ2-7): DGGITQSPKYLFRKEGQNVTLSCEQNLNHDAMYWYRQDPGQGLRLIYYSQIVNDFQKGDIAEGYSVSREKKESFPLTVTSAQKNPTAFYLCASSPPSEYEQYFGPGTRLTVT.

This chain links TRBV5-1 with TRBJ2-3, with TRBD2 matching over 13 bases. Germline CDR1 and CDR2: SGHRS and YFSETQ. CDR3 length equals 16 residues. Trimming removed 4 bases from V and 3 bases from J; junction bases left unmatched: 5. CDR3 loop: CASSPGLAGVTDTQYF. CDR3 nucleotides: TGCGCCAGCAGCCCTGGACTAGCGGGAGTAACAGATACGCAGTATTTT.

This rearrangement joins TRBV6-5 to TRBJ2-2; no reliable D call. The V gene's germline CDR1 is MNHEY and CDR2 SVGAGI. Trimming pared 2 bases from V and 7 bases from J, leaving 8 bases between. The CDR3 has 13 residues. The CDR3: CASSYDSFGELFF. CDR3 bases: TGTGCCAGCAGTTACGATAGCTTCGGGGAGCTGTTTTTT.

DNA of the CDR3: TGTGCCAGCAGCTTGATAGCGGGAGAAGCCGGGGAGCTGTTTTTT. Translated, it gives CASSLIAGEAGELFF. This chain uses TRBV5-6 with TRBJ2-2; 9 nucleotides align to TRBD2. CDR3 length: 15 residues. The trim removed 1 base at V and 6 bases at J, leaving 4 bases unmatched. The germline V gene encodes CDR1 SGHDT and CDR2 YYEEEE.

The CDR3 reads CASEGAYLSYTEAFF. The CDR3 DNA is TGTGCCAGCGAGGGGGCCTATCTATCTTACACTGAAGCTTTCTTT. The chain joins TRBV19 to TRBJ1-1; 7 nucleotides agree with TRBD1. Germline V gene sequence: CDR1 LNHDA, CDR2 SQIVND (reference sequence). This CDR3 is built from 15 residues. The ends lost 9 bases at V and 3 bases at J; junction bases unmatched: 13.

The chain uses TRBV7-9 and TRBJ1-5; 9 bases map to TRBD1. Germline V lookup: CDR1 SEHNR, CDR2 FQNEAQ (reference sequence). V lost 4 bases to trimming and J lost 9 bases; unmatched junction nucleotides: 7. CDR3 length equals 14 residues. As DNA, the CDR3 is TGTGCCAGCAGCTCAACAGGGGGCCGGAGGCCCCAGCATTTT. Its translation is CASSSTGGRRPQHF.

The CDR3 DNA is TGTGCCAGCAGCCCACAGCTTGGGAGTTGGGACACTGAAGCTTTCTTT. As protein: CASSPQLGSWDTEAFF. The V and J genes are TRBV7-9 and TRBJ1-1; D unclear. Germline V gene data show CDR1 as SEHNR and CDR2 as FQNEAQ (reference sequence). Trimming took 5 bases from V and 3 from J, leaving 19 bases between them. The CDR3 loop spans 16 amino acids.

J is TRBJ1-3 and V is TRBV28, with 7 bases aligning to TRBD1. V shed 6 bases and J 1 base; nucleotides not matched to a gene: 6. This CDR3 is built from 15 residues. Germline lookup yields CDR1 MDHEN and CDR2 SYDVKM. CDR3 coding DNA: TGTGCCAGCAGCCCAGGGGGTAATTCTGGAAACACCATATATTTT. Its protein product is CASSPGGNSGNTIYF.

The V and J genes are TRBV20-1 and TRBJ1-5; perhaps TRBD1 as D (6 bases). Per germline, CDR1 DFQATT and CDR2 SNEGSKA (reference sequence). CDR3 length: 14 residues. Between the trimmed V and J ends, which lost 3 bases and 4 bases, there was a span of 13 bases. CDR3 sequence (DNA): TGCAGTGCTAGTAACGCCAGGGGTAATCAGCCCCAGCATTTT. Translating it yields CSASNARGNQPQHF.

This rearrangement joins TRBV7-2 to TRBJ1-2; 7 bases map to TRBD1. Trimming took 5 bases from V and 4 from J; bases not matched to a gene: 4. The CDR3 spans 13 residues. Germline CDR1 SGHTA, CDR2 FQGNSA. For the CDR3, the DNA is TGTGCCAGCAGCCAAAGGACAGGCTATGGCTACACCTTC. The encoded protein is CASSQRTGYGYTF.

The V gene is TRBV4-2, the J gene TRBJ2-3; 13 bases align to TRBD2. Germline loops: CDR1 LGHNA, CDR2 YNFKEQ. V lost 2 bases, J lost 7 bases, and 6 bases stayed unmatched. The CDR3 extends over 16 amino acids. CDR3 protein: CASSQRRLAGGHTQYF. CDR3 sequence (DNA): TGTGCCAGCAGCCAACGTAGACTAGCGGGAGGTCATACGCAGTATTTT.

This clone occurred a few times. V is TRBV19 and J is TRBJ1-6, with D possibly being TRBD1 (5 bases). Trimming shortened V by 6 bases and J by 6 bases, and 15 bases separated the two germline ends. CDR1 is LNHDA, CDR2 SQIVND, per germline (reference sequence). CDR3 length equals 15 residues. CDR3 amino acids: CASSPTVNTNSPLHF. The CDR3 DNA is TGTGCCAGTAGCCCGACAGTTAATACTAATTCACCCCTCCACTTT.

The gene calls are TRBV5-1 and TRBJ2-5; maybe TRBD2 (5 bases). CDR1 is SGHRS and CDR2 is YFSETQ in the germline V gene. The V gene lost 7 bases and the J gene lost 2 bases, with 15 bases spanning the gap. The CDR3 extends over 14 amino acids. The CDR3 reads CASGRGSGQETQYF. In DNA form, the CDR3 reads TGCGCCAGCGGTCGGGGAAGCGGACAAGAGACCCAGTACTTC.

The CDR3 spells CASSPGYGYTF. The CDR3 region has the DNA TGTGCCAGCTCCCCGGGTTATGGCTACACCTTC. The chain employs TRBV18 and TRBJ1-2; no clear D. Per germline, CDR1 KGHSH and CDR2 LQKENI. V lost 6 bases, J lost 5 bases, and 7 bases lay in between. CDR3 length: 11 residues. Supplemented by reference TRBV18 and TRBJ1-2, the full variable domain reads NAGVMQNPRHLVRRRGQEARLRCSPMKGHSHVYWYRQLPEEGLKFMVYLQKENIIDESGMPKERFSAEFPKEGPSILRIQQVVRGDSAAYFCASSPGYGYTFGSGTRLTVV.

V and J are TRBV29-1 and TRBJ2-5; maybe TRBD1 (6 bases). V lost 5 bases, J lost 5 bases, and 18 bases lay in between. The CDR3 totals 14 residues. Germline loops: CDR1 SQVTM, CDR2 ANQGSEA. The CDR3 DNA sequence: TGCAGCGTTAACCGACAGGATACTCGGGAGACCCAGTACTTC. Its translation is CSVNRQDTRETQYF.

The V and J genes are TRBV3-1 (or the pseudogene TRBV3-2) and TRBJ2-7, with D tentatively TRBD2 (6 bases). Trimming pared 1 base from V and 4 bases from J, leaving 11 bases between. Germline CDR1 reads LGHDT; CDR2 reads YNNKEL (reference sequence). The CDR3 has 14 residues. DNA of the CDR3: TGTGCCAGCAGCCAAGTCGGGGGATCTTACGAGCAGTACTTC. The encoded protein is CASSQVGGSYEQYF.

The sample holds one count of this clone. The chain carries TRBV10-1 and TRBJ2-7; D remains ambiguous. The V end was cut by 3 bases, the J end by 4 bases, with 7 bases between. This CDR3 region has 12 residues. Germline CDR1 is WNHNN and CDR2 is SYGVQD (reference sequence). The CDR3 region is CASSEPGYEQYF. The CDR3, as DNA: TGCGCCAGCAGTGAACCAGGATACGAGCAGTACTTC.

CDR3 nucleotide sequence: TGTGCCAGCAGCTTAGGGCGGCAGGATACGCAGTATTTT. It is translated as CASSLGRQDTQYF. The V call is TRBV7-2, the J call TRBJ2-3; D remains unclear. Germline V gene lookup returns CDR1 SGHTA and CDR2 FQGNSA. The CDR3 has 13 amino acids. V was cut by 1 base and J by 6 bases, with 8 bases left in between. Drawing the rest from reference TRBV7-2 and TRBJ2-3, the complete variable domain is GAGVSQSPSNKVTEKGKDVELRCDPISGHTALYWYRQSLGQGLEFLIYFQGNSAPDKSGLPSDRFSAERTGGSVSTLTIQRTQQEDSAVYLCASSLGRQDTQYFGPGTRLTVL.

This chain connects TRBV5-1 to TRBJ2-1, with 11 bases matching TRBD2. Looked up from germline, CDR1 is SGHRS and CDR2 is YFSETQ. V lost 0 bases and J lost 8; bases outside the gene matches: 4. CDR3 size: 15 residues. DNA of the CDR3: TGCGCCAGCAGCTTGGGACTAGCGGGAAACGATGAGCAGTTCTTC. This encodes CASSLGLAGNDEQFF.

The genes are TRBV27 and TRBJ2-1; TRBD2 matches 7 bases. Per germline, CDR1 MNHEY and CDR2 SMNVEV (reference sequence). The length of the CDR3 is 14 residues. The V segment lost 6 bases and the J segment 0 bases; nucleotides outside the gene matches: 2. CDR3 amino acids: CASSSGVSYNEQFF. In DNA, the CDR3 is TGTGCCAGCAGCAGCGGGGTCTCCTACAATGAGCAGTTCTTC.

CDR3 DNA: TGTGCCAGCAGTTCCCACACGGGTGGGGAAAAACTGTTTTTT. This gives the protein CASSSHTGGEKLFF. The chain couples TRBV6-5 to TRBJ1-4, with D unresolved. The CDR3 has 14 residues. Trimming left V 4 bases short and J 8 bases short, with 14 bases between. Germline V gives CDR1 MNHEY, CDR2 SVGAGI.